The entry below describes one TCR beta chain. Antigen specificity is unknown. The sample belongs to a study of cytomegalovirus exposure and HLA in healthy donors. This CDR3 comprises 14 residues. The V gene end was trimmed by 0 bases and the J gene end by 4 bases; junction bases not matched to a gene: 3. Germline CDR1 and CDR2: GTSNPN and SVGIG (reference sequence). In the PCR, 60 Vbeta and 13 Jbeta primers were used. Here immunoSEQ multiplex PCR was the method, and the copy in TCRdb shows in-frame clones only, minus some. The sample lists fewer than 70,000 clones, approximately 80% occurring once. Study-level results: In vitro confirmation showed a few CMV-associated chains to be CMV antigen specific.

The J gene is TRBJ1-5, the V gene TRBV30, with TRBD1 matching 7 bases. The receptor was isolated from a human donor in good health. The sample taken for sequencing was PBMCs. The CDR3 loop reads CAWSVGQENQPQHF. DNA of the CDR3: TGTGCCTGGAGTGTAGGACAGGAAAATCAGCCCCAGCATTTT.